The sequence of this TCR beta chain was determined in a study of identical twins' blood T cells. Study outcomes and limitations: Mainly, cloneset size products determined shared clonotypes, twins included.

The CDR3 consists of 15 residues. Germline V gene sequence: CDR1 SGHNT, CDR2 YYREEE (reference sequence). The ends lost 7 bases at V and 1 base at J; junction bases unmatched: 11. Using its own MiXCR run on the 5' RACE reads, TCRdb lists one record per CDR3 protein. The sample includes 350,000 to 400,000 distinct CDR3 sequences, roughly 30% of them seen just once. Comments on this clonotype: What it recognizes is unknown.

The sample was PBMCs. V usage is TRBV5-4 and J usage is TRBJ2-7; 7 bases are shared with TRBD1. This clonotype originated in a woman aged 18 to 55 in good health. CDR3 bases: TGTGCCAGCGGAAAGTTAGACAGGGAGTCCTACGAGCAGTACTTC. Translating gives CASGKLDRESYEQYF.